Shown below are 24 T cell receptor beta chains from a single sample sequenced in a study of blood T cell repertoires in COVID-19. Assay used: immunoSEQ multiplex PCR; TCRdb lists only in-frame clones, some missing. The data show a few hundred thousand clones, more than 70% seen once. Material for sequencing was peripheral blood. Receptors were obtained from a middle-aged man with acute or convalescent COVID-19.

The chain employs TRBV7-2 and TRBJ1-4, with 8 bases lining up with TRBD1. V lost 4 bases to trimming and J lost 7 bases; unmatched junction nucleotides: 8. The CDR3 consists of 15 residues. CDR1 SGHTA and CDR2 FQGNSA come from the germline V gene. The DNA of the CDR3 is TGTGCCAGCAGCTCACAGGGGGGGGCCGGTGAAAAACTGTTTTTT. Translation gives CASSSQGGAGEKLFF.

This chain connects TRBV5-4 to TRBJ1-3; 8 bases agree with TRBD1. This CDR3 region has 15 residues. Germline CDR1 is SGHNT and CDR2 is YYREEE (reference sequence). The junction had 3 bases not matched to a gene; V was cut back by 3 bases and J by 1 base. The CDR3 sequence: CASSSTGGSGNTIYF. In DNA, the CDR3 is TGTGCCAGCAGCTCTACAGGGGGGTCTGGAAACACCATATATTTT.

The V and J genes are TRBV28 and TRBJ1-2; no reliable D call. V was cut by 5 bases and J by 4 bases, with 14 bases left in between. CDR1 and CDR2 from the germline V gene are MDHEN and SYDVKM. The CDR3 contains 14 residues. CDR3: CASSLLGSSYGYTF. CDR3 DNA sequence: TGTGCCAGCAGTCTTCTGGGGAGTAGCTATGGCTACACCTTC.

The chain recombines TRBV10-2 with TRBJ2-3; TRBD2 aligns across 8 bases. Losses at the gene ends were 3 bases for V and 6 bases for J; bases not matched to a gene: 17. CDR1 is WSHSY and CDR2 is SAAADI in the germline V gene. The CDR3 is 18 amino acids. The CDR3 sequence is CASSEGGIIAGWGDTQYF. In DNA form, the CDR3 reads TGCGCCAGCAGTGAAGGAGGGATAATAGCGGGGTGGGGGGATACGCAGTATTTT.

The gene calls are TRBV27 and TRBJ2-1; D is unclear. Germline V gene data show CDR1 as MNHEY and CDR2 as SMNVEV (reference sequence). With 7 bases removed from V and 4 bases from J, the gap between germline ends came to 5 bases. The CDR3 contains 11 residues. CDR3 bases: TGTGCCAGCACCAGATACAATGAGCAGTTCTTC. It translates to CASTRYNEQFF.

The rearrangement links TRBV11-2 to TRBJ1-2; 8 positions agree with TRBD1. V was clipped by 3 bases and J by 6 bases; unmatched bases: 6. The CDR3 is 14 residues long. Looked up from germline, CDR1 is SGHAT and CDR2 is FQNNGV. The CDR3 region has the DNA TGTGCCAGCAGCTTTGGACAGGGTATTGATGGCTACACCTTC. This encodes CASSFGQGIDGYTF.

The chain recombines TRBV7-6 with TRBJ1-5, with D tentatively TRBD1 (6 bases). The V gene lost 2 bases and the J gene lost 6 bases, with 14 bases spanning the gap. This CDR3 spans 15 amino acids. Germline lookup yields CDR1 SGHVS and CDR2 FNYEAQ. CDR3 region: CASSLINREGQPQHF. The CDR3 DNA follows: TGTGCCAGCAGCTTAATTAACAGGGAAGGTCAGCCCCAGCATTTT.

V and J are TRBV2 and TRBJ1-2; the match to TRBD1 covers 8 bases. V lost 8 bases to trimming and J lost 5 bases; unmatched junction nucleotides: 7. The CDR3 totals 13 residues. From germline, CDR1 is SNHLY and CDR2 FYNNEI. The CDR3 sequence: CASDTTGEYGYTF. The CDR3 bases are TGTGCCAGCGATACGACAGGGGAGTATGGCTACACCTTC.

V gene TRBV6-5 combines with J gene TRBJ1-2, with 7 bases identical to TRBD1. J gave up 6 bases and V 5 bases, and 9 bases lay outside the gene matches. Germline assignment: CDR1 MNHEY and CDR2 SVGAGI. This CDR3 region has 14 residues. The CDR3 reads CASSPWTGRHGYTF. CDR3 DNA: TGTGCCAGCAGTCCCTGGACAGGACGACATGGCTACACCTTC.

The rearrangement uses TRBV11-3 and TRBJ2-7, with 12 positions matching TRBD2. Losses at the gene ends were 4 bases for V and 5 bases for J; bases not matched to a gene: 3. This CDR3 contains 14 residues. The V gene's germline CDR1 is SGHNT and CDR2 YENEEA. CDR3 residues: CASSSSGREDEQYF. The CDR3 nucleotides are TGTGCCAGCAGCTCTAGCGGGAGGGAGGACGAGCAGTACTTC.

CDR3 in DNA: TGTGCCAGCAGCCAAGAAAAAGCGGGGGGGTTACTCTACGAGCAGTACTTC. Protein: CASSQEKAGGLLYEQYF. The chain combines TRBV3-1 (or the pseudogene TRBV3-2) with TRBJ2-7; 10 bases are a match to TRBD2. Germline V lookup: CDR1 LGHDT, CDR2 YNNKEL (reference sequence). The CDR3 spans 17 residues. V dropped 0 bases and J dropped 3; count of bases not matched to a gene: 8.

The chain employs TRBV5-1 and TRBJ1-2; no firm D call. Germline-derived CDR1 and CDR2 are SGHRS and YFSETQ. The CDR3 has 14 amino acids. Trimming shortened V by 4 bases and J by 6 bases, and 16 bases separated the two germline ends. Here the CDR3 DNA reads TGCGCCAGCAGCCCCCGCCCGGGGTCGGATGGCTACACCTTC. This codes for CASSPRPGSDGYTF.

V usage is TRBV19 and J usage is TRBJ2-2, with D possibly being TRBD1 (6 bases). The germline V and J ends were trimmed by 3 bases and 6 bases, with 11 bases remaining between them. In germline, CDR1 is LNHDA, CDR2 SQIVND (reference sequence). This CDR3 spans 14 amino acids. CDR3 loop: CASSIVGASGELFF. CDR3 sequence (DNA): TGTGCCAGTAGTATTGTGGGGGCTTCCGGGGAGCTGTTTTTT.

This clone was counted once. This chain links TRBV18 with TRBJ2-5; no clear D gene. The CDR3 is made up of 14 amino acids. From germline, CDR1 is KGHSH and CDR2 LQKENI. The ends were cut back, 3 bases at V and 3 bases at J, with 11 bases in the middle. CDR3 residues: CASSPIAEKETQYF. In DNA form, the CDR3 reads TGTGCCAGCTCACCTATCGCCGAGAAAGAGACCCAGTACTTC. Using reference TRBV18 and TRBJ2-5 for the parts outside the CDR3, the full variable domain is NAGVMQNPRHLVRRRGQEARLRCSPMKGHSHVYWYRQLPEEGLKFMVYLQKENIIDESGMPKERFSAEFPKEGPSILRIQQVVRGDSAAYFCASSPIAEKETQYFGPGTRLLVL.

This chain uses TRBV27 with TRBJ1-2; 7 bases align to TRBD1. V lost 3 bases and J lost 6; bases outside the gene matches: 7. Germline lookup yields CDR1 MNHEY and CDR2 SMNVEV (reference sequence). This CDR3 spans 14 amino acids. CDR3 coding DNA: TGTGCCAGCAGTTTTCGGGACAGTAGAGATGGCTACACCTTC. This sequence encodes CASSFRDSRDGYTF.

The chain recombines TRBV28 with TRBJ2-7, with D perhaps TRBD1 (6 bases). Germline V gives CDR1 MDHEN, CDR2 SYDVKM. The ends were cut back, 2 bases at V and 7 bases at J, with 15 bases in the middle. The CDR3 runs 14 residues. The CDR3 DNA is TGTGCCAGCAGTTTAGCTTTCCCGAGGGGGGAGCAGTACTTC. It yields the protein CASSLAFPRGEQYF.

Concerning this clone: Sequence at one end of the junction differs from germline and may be a read error. The V gene is TRBV7-7, the J gene TRBJ1-3, with D perhaps TRBD1 (5 bases). Germline V gene sequence: CDR1 SSHAT, CDR2 FNYEAQ (reference sequence). The CDR3 has 16 residues. The CDR3 sequence: CASSLEGPSSGNTIYF. CDR3 nucleotide sequence: TGTGCTAGCAGCTTAGAGGGGCCCTCATCTGGAAACACCATATATTTT.

The chain joins TRBV14 to TRBJ2-5; D not resolved. CDR3 length: 13 amino acids. From germline, CDR1 is SGHDN and CDR2 FVKESK. Trimming removed 1 base at V and 8 bases at J, with 11 bases between. CDR3 amino acids: CASSQVASSTQYF. Written as DNA, the CDR3 is TGTGCCAGCAGCCAAGTGGCTAGTAGTACCCAGTACTTC.

The genes are TRBV6-5 and TRBJ1-1; 11 bases line up with TRBD1. The CDR3 runs 14 residues. After removal of 4 bases from V and 7 bases from J, the junction contained 5 bases not matched to a gene. Looked up from germline, CDR1 is MNHEY and CDR2 is SVGAGI. CDR3: CASSLTGTGGEAFF. The CDR3 bases are TGTGCCAGCAGTTTAACCGGGACAGGGGGTGAAGCTTTCTTT.

This chain uses TRBV7-3 with TRBJ2-7, with D perhaps TRBD1 (5 bases). This CDR3 has 12 amino acids. The germline gives CDR1 SGHTA, CDR2 FQGTGA. V was trimmed by 4 bases and J by 2 bases, leaving 6 bases between them. The CDR3 DNA sequence: TGTGCCAGCAGCTCGACAGCCTACGAGCAGTACTTC. Translation: CASSSTAYEQYF.

V gene TRBV5-1 combines with J gene TRBJ1-4; D possibly corresponds to TRBD1 (5 bases). Germline-derived CDR1 and CDR2 are SGHRS and YFSETQ. V was clipped by 2 bases and J by 4 bases, with 6 bases between them. The CDR3 covers 13 residues. As DNA, the CDR3 is TGCGCCAGCAGCTTTCAGGGTAATGAAAAACTGTTTTTT. Amino acids: CASSFQGNEKLFF. Full variable domain (rest looked up from reference TRBV5-1 and TRBJ1-4): KAGVTQTPRYLIKTRGQQVTLSCSPISGHRSVSWYQQTPGQGLQFLFEYFSETQRNKGNFPGRFSGRQFSNSRSEMNVSTLELGDSALYLCASSFQGNEKLFFGSGTQLSVL.

The chain recombines TRBV7-2 with TRBJ1-2; possibly TRBD1 for D (5 bases). This CDR3 has 14 amino acids. Trimming cost V 6 bases and J 2 bases, with 13 bases left between them. Per germline, CDR1 SGHTA and CDR2 FQGNSA. The CDR3 sequence: CASSSTANNYGYTF. The CDR3 DNA reads as TGTGCCAGCAGTTCGACAGCGAACAACTATGGCTACACCTTC.

This chain uses TRBV29-1 with TRBJ2-3; D gene ambiguous. Trimming removed 3 bases from V and 0 bases from J, with 7 bases in between. The CDR3 consists of 13 residues. Germline CDR1 reads SQVTM; CDR2 reads ANQGSEA. CDR3 region: CSVDAGSTDTQYF. For the CDR3, the DNA is TGCAGCGTTGATGCCGGGAGCACAGATACGCAGTATTTT.

This clone appeared a few times. V usage is TRBV5-4 and J usage is TRBJ1-1; D possibly corresponds to TRBD1 (5 bases). V was trimmed by 0 bases and J by 10 bases, leaving 13 bases between them. There are 13 residues in the CDR3. CDR1 and CDR2 (germline): SGHNT, YYREEE (reference sequence). In nucleotides, the CDR3 is TGTGCCAGCAGCTTGGACCGGCAGGGTGGAGCTTTCTTT. Encoded protein: CASSLDRQGGAFF.